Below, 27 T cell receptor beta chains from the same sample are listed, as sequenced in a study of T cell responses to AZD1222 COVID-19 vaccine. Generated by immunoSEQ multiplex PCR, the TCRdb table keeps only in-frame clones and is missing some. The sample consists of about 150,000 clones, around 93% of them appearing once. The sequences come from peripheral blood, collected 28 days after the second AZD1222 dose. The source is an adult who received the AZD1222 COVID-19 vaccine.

For the CDR3, the DNA is TGCGCCAGCCGTCCGGCTAGCACAGATACGCAGTATTTT. Encoded protein: CASRPASTDTQYF. The J gene is TRBJ2-3, the V gene TRBV5-1; D is ambiguous. Trimming removed 7 bases from V and 0 bases from J, with 9 bases in between. Germline CDR1 and CDR2: SGHRS and YFSETQ. The CDR3 has 13 residues.

The CDR3 DNA is TGTGCCAGCAGTGGGGAGGGACAGCGAGCCTACGAGCAGTACTTC. It is translated as CASSGEGQRAYEQYF. The V and J genes are TRBV2 and TRBJ2-7, with D possibly being TRBD1 or TRBD2 (7 bases each). Germline CDR1 SNHLY, CDR2 FYNNEI. This CDR3 region has 15 residues. V shed 4 bases and J shed 2 bases, with 15 bases lying between them.

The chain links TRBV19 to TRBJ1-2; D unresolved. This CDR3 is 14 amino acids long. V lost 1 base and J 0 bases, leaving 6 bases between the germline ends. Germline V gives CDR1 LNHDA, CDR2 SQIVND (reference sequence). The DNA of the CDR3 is TGTGCCAGTAGTATAGCAGGAGCTAACTATGGCTACACCTTC. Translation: CASSIAGANYGYTF.

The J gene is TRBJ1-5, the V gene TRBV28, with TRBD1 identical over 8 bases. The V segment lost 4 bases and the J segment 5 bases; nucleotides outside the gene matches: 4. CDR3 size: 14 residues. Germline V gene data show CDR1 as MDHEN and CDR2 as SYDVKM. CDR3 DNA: TGTGCCAGCAGTTCAGGGGGCCTGGATCAGCCCCAGCATTTT. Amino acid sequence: CASSSGGLDQPQHF. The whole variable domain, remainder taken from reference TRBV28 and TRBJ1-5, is DVKVTQSSRYLVKRTGEKVFLECVQDMDHENMFWYRQDPGLGLRLIYFSYDVKMKEKGDIPEGYSVSREKKERFSLILESASTNQTSMYLCASSSGGLDQPQHFGDGTRLSIL.

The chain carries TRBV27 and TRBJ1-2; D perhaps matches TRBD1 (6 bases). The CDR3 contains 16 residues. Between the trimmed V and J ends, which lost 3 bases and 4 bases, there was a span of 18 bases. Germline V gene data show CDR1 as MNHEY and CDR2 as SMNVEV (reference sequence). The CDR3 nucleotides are TGTGCCAGCAGTTTGGACTGGACAGAAACCTTCTATGGCTACACCTTC. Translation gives CASSLDWTETFYGYTF.

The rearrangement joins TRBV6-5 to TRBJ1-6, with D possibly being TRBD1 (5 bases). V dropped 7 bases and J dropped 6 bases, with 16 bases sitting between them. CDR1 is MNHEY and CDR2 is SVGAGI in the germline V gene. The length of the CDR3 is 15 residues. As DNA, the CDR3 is TGTGCCAGCATCCTGACAGTCTTTGTTAATTCACCCCTCCACTTT. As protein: CASILTVFVNSPLHF.

The CDR3 region is CASSPRVDSNQPQHF. For the CDR3, the DNA is TGTGCCAGCTCACCACGGGTCGATAGCAATCAGCCCCAGCATTTT. The chain combines TRBV18 with TRBJ1-5, with D unclear. CDR3 length equals 15 residues. The V and J ends lost 1 base and 0 bases respectively, with 7 bases between them. The germline V gene has CDR1 KGHSH and CDR2 LQKENI.

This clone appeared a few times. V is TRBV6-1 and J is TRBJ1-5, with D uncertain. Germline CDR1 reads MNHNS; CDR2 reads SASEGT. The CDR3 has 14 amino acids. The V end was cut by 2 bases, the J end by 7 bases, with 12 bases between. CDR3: CASSEIGMNQPQHF. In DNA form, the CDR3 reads TGTGCCAGCAGTGAAATAGGTATGAACCAGCCCCAGCATTTT.

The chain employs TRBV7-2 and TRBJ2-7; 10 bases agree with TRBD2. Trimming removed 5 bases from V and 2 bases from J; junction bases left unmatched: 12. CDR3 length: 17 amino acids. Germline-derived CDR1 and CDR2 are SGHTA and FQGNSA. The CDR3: CASSPRLASGGTYEQYF. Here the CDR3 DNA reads TGTGCCAGCAGCCCCCGACTAGCTAGCGGGGGAACCTACGAGCAGTACTTC.

The CDR3 region is CASRPRPEWTGSSGNTIYF. The CDR3 nucleotides read TGTGCCAGCAGACCCCGACCGGAATGGACAGGGAGCTCTGGAAACACCATATATTTT. The V and J genes are TRBV7-9 and TRBJ1-3; 8 bases are a match to TRBD1. From germline, CDR1 is SEHNR and CDR2 FQNEAQ (reference sequence). Losses at the gene ends were 6 bases for V and 0 bases for J; bases not matched to a gene: 16. This CDR3 spans 19 amino acids. The complete variable domain, with remaining parts taken from reference TRBV7-9 and TRBJ1-3, reads DTGVSQNPRHKITKRGQNVTFRCDPISEHNRLYWYRQTLGQGPEFLTYFQNEAQLEKSRLLSDRFSAERPKGSFSTLEIQRTEQGDSAMYLCASRPRPEWTGSSGNTIYFGEGSWLTVV.

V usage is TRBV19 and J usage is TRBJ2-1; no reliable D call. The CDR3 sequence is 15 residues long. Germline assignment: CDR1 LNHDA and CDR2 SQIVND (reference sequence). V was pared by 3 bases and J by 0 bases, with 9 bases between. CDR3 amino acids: CASSMAVSSYNEQFF. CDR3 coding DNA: TGTGCCAGTAGTATGGCGGTCTCCTCCTACAATGAGCAGTTCTTC.

Written as DNA, the CDR3 is TGTGCCAGTAGTATAGCGGGGTCGGGGGGATCGAATGAGCAGTTCTTC. It encodes CASSIAGSGGSNEQFF. V is TRBV19 and J is TRBJ2-1, with 7 bases identical to TRBD2. The V gene's germline CDR1 is LNHDA and CDR2 SQIVND (reference sequence). This CDR3 region has 16 residues. Unmatched junction bases numbered 10, after V lost 1 base and J lost 7 bases. The complete variable domain, with remaining parts taken from reference TRBV19 and TRBJ2-1, reads DGGITQSPKYLFRKEGQNVTLSCEQNLNHDAMYWYRQDPGQGLRLIYYSQIVNDFQKGDIAEGYSVSREKKESFPLTVTSAQKNPTAFYLCASSIAGSGGSNEQFFGPGTRLTVL.

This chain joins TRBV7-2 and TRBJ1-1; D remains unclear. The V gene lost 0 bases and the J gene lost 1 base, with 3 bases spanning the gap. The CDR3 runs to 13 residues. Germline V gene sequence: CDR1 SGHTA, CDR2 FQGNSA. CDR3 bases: TGTGCCAGCAGCTTAGCCGAGAACACTGAAGCTTTCTTT. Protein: CASSLAENTEAFF.

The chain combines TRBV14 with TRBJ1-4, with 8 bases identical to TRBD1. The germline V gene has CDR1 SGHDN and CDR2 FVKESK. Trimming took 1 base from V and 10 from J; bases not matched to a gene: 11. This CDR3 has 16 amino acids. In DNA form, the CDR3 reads TGTGCCAGCAGCCAAGGGACACAGGGGGGCTGGGGAAAACTGTTTTTT. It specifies CASSQGTQGGWGKLFF. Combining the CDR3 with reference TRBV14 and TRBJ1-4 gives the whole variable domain EAGVTQFPSHSVIEKGQTVTLRCDPISGHDNLYWYRRVMGKEIKFLLHFVKESKQDESGMPNNRFLAERTGGTYSTLKVQPAELEDSGVYFCASSQGTQGGWGKLFFGSGTQLSVL.

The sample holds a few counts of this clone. The CDR3 DNA follows: TGCGCCAGCAGCTTGGAGGATACGCAGTATTTT. As protein: CASSLEDTQYF. The chain links TRBV5-1 to TRBJ2-3; D gene uncertain. CDR3 length equals 11 residues. Germline V CDR1 and CDR2: SGHRS, YFSETQ. V lost 0 bases and J lost 6, with 2 bases in between.

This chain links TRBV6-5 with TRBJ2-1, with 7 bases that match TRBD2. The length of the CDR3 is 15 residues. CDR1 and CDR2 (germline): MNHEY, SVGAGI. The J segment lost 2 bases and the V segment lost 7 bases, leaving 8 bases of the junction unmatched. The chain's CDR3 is CASMTSTYTYNEQFF. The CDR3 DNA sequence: TGTGCCAGCATGACTAGCACATATACCTACAATGAGCAGTTCTTC.

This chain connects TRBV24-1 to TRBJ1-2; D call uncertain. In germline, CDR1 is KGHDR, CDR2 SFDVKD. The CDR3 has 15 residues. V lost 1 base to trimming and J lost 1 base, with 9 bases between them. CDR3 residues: CATSDFGRGNYGYTF. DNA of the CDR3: TGTGCCACCAGTGATTTCGGGCGGGGTAACTATGGCTACACCTTC.

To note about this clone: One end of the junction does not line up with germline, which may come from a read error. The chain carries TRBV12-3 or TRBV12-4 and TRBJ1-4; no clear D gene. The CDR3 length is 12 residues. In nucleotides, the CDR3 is TGTGCCAGCAGTTTCTCGACGGCTTTCGGATACTTT. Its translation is CASSFSTAFGYF.

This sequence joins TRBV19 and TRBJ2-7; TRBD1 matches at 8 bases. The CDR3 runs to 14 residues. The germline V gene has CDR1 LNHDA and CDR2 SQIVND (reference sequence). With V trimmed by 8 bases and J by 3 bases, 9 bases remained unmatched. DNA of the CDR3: TGTGCCAGTGGAGGACAGGGTGGGGACTACGAGCAGTACTTC. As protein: CASGGQGGDYEQYF.

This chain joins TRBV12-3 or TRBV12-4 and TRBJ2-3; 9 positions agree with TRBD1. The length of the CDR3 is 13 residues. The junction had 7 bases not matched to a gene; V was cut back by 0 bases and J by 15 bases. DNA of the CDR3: TGTGCCAGCAGTTTAGCGTTGACAGGGGGTCCCTATTTT. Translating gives CASSLALTGGPYF.

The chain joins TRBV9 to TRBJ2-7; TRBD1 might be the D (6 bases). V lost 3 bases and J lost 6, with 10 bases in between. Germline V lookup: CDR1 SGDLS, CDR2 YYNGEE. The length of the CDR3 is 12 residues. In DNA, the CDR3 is TGTGCCAGCAGCGCCCAGGGGTCCGAGCAGTACTTC. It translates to CASSAQGSEQYF. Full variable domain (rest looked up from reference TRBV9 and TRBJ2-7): DSGVTQTPKHLITATGQRVTLRCSPRSGDLSVYWYQQSLDQGLQFLIQYYNGEERAKGNILERFSAQQFPDLHSELNLSSLELGDSALYFCASSAQGSEQYFGPGTRLTVT.

CDR3 amino acids: CASSLYRATGVRLKTQYF. CDR3 nucleotide sequence: TGTGCCAGCAGCTTATACCGCGCGACAGGGGTTCGGCTAAAGACCCAGTACTTC. This chain uses TRBV7-9 with TRBJ2-5; 8 nucleotides align to TRBD1. Germline-derived CDR1 and CDR2 are SEHNR and FQNEAQ (reference sequence). The CDR3 contains 18 residues. V lost 2 bases and J lost 6; bases outside the gene matches: 17.

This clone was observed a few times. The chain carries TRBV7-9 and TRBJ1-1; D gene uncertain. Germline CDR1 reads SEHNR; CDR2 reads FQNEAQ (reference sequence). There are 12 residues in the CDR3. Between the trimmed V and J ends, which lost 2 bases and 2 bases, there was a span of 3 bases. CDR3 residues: CASSLINTEAFF. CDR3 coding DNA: TGTGCCAGCAGCTTAATAAACACTGAAGCTTTCTTT.

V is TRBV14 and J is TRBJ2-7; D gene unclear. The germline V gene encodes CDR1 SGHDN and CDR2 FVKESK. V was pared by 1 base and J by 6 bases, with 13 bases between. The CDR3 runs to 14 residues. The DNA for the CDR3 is TGTGCCAGCAGCCAAGGGACGGTCACCTCCGAGCAGTACTTC. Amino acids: CASSQGTVTSEQYF.

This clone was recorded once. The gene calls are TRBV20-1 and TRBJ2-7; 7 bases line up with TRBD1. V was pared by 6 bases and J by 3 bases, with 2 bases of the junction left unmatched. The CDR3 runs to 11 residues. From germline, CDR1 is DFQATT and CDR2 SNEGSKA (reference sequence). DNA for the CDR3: TGCAGTGCAGCAGGGGGCTACGAGCAGTACTTC. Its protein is CSAAGGYEQYF.

The CDR3 DNA is TGTGCCTGGAGTACGGGCGGGGAGGTCAATGAGCAGTTCTTC. It yields the protein CAWSTGGEVNEQFF. V gene TRBV30 combines with J gene TRBJ2-1, with D possibly TRBD2 on 6 matching bases. There are 14 residues in the CDR3. Trimming stripped 2 bases from V and 6 bases from J, with 14 bases between. The germline CDR1 and CDR2 sequences are GTSNPN and SVGIG (reference sequence).

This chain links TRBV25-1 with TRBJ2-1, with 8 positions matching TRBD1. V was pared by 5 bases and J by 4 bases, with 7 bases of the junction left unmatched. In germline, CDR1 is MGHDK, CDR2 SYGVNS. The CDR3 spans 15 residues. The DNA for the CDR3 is TGTGCCAGCAGTAAACCGGGACAGGAGTACAATGAGCAGTTCTTC. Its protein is CASSKPGQEYNEQFF.